This T cell receptor (beta chain) derives from a study of CD8 T cells in ankylosing spondylitis. Study-wide results and limits: Earlier literature documents some of the motif variants in reactive arthritis synovial fluid and blood. Significant enrichment of disease-linked clones was reported in matched ankylosing spondylitis synovial fluid. Clones linked to the disease showed a CD8+ phenotype. They occurred at relatively low frequencies in peripheral blood. Ankylosing spondylitis blood seemed to carry a telltale TCR beta motif made of fewer than ten highly homologous variants.

This clonotype was observed a few times. The antigen is not known. Libraries of TCR beta came from quantitative 5'-RACE with molecular barcodes. TCRdb re-analysed the 5' RACE reads in MiXCR, keeping a single row per CDR3 protein. In the table there are about 390,000 distinct CDR3 sequences, 20% to 25% of which are singletons. The specimen sequenced was blood, either unsorted or a sorted T cell fraction (not recorded which). The origin of this receptor is a male donor with ankylosing spondylitis.

In DNA form, the CDR3 reads TGTGCCACCAAGGTGGGACCGAACCCTACGCAGCAGTACTTC. Translation gives CATKVGPNPTQQYF. The rearrangement links TRBV6-1 to TRBJ2-7; D may match TRBD1 or TRBD2 (5 bases each). The V gene lost 10 bases and the J gene lost 8 bases, with 24 bases spanning the gap. There are 14 residues in the CDR3. Per the germline V gene, CDR1 is MNHNS and CDR2 is SASEGT.